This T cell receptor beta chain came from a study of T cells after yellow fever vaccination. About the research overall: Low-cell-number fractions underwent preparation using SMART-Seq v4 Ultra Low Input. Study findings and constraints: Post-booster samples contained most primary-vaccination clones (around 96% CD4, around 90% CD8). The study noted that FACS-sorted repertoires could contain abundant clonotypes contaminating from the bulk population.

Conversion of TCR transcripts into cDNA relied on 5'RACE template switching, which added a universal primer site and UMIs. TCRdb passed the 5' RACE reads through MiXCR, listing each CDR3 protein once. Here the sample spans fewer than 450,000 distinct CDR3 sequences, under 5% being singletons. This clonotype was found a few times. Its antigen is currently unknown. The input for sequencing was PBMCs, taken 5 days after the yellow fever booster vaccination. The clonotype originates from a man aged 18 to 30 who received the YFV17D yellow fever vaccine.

The CDR3, as DNA: TGCGCCAGCAGCGTCGGTCAAAGCTACAATGAGCAGTTCTTC. It translates to CASSVGQSYNEQFF. The rearrangement links TRBV5-1 to TRBJ2-1; D is uncertain. V was pared by 4 bases and J by 3 bases, with 11 bases between. The CDR3 is 14 residues long. Germline V gene sequence: CDR1 SGHRS, CDR2 YFSETQ. Full variable domain (missing parts from reference TRBV5-1 and TRBJ2-1): KAGVTQTPRYLIKTRGQQVTLSCSPISGHRSVSWYQQTPGQGLQFLFEYFSETQRNKGNFPGRFSGRQFSNSRSEMNVSTLELGDSALYLCASSVGQSYNEQFFGPGTRLTVL.